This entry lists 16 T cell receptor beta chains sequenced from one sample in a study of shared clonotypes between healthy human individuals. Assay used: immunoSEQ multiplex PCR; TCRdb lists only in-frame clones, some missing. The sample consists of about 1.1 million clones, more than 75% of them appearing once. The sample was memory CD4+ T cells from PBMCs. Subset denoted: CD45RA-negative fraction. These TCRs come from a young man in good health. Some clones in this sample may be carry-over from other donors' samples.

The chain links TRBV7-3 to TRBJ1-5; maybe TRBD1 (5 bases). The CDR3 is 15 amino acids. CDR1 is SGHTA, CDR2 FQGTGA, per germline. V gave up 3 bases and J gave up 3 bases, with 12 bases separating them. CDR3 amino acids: CASSLAWGTNQPQHF. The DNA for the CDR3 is TGTGCCAGCAGCTTGGCCTGGGGGACCAATCAGCCCCAGCATTTT.

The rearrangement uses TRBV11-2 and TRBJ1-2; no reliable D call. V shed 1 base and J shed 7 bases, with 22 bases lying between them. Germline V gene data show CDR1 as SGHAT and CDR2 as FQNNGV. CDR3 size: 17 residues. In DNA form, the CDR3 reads TGTGCCAGCAGCTTAGTCGCGGGATATTTCTCTCTTGGTGGCTACACCTTC. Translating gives CASSLVAGYFSLGGYTF.

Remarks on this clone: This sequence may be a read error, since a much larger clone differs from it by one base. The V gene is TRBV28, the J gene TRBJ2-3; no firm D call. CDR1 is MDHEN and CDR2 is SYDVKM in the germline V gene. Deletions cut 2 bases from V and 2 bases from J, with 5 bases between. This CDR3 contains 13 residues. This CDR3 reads CASSLRDTDTQYF. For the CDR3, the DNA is TGTGCCAGCAGTTTAAGGGACACAGATACGCAGTATTTT. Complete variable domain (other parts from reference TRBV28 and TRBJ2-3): DVKVTQSSRYLVKRTGEKVFLECVQDMDHENMFWYRQDPGLGLRLIYFSYDVKMKEKGDIPEGYSVSREKKERFSLILESASTNQTSMYLCASSLRDTDTQYFGPGTRLTVL.

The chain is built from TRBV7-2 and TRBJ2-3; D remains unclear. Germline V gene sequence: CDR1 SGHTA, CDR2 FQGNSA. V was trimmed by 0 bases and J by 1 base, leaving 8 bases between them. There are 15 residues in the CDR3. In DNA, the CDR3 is TGTGCCAGCAGCTTAGCGGGCTCGGGCACAGATACGCAGTATTTT. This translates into CASSLAGSGTDTQYF.

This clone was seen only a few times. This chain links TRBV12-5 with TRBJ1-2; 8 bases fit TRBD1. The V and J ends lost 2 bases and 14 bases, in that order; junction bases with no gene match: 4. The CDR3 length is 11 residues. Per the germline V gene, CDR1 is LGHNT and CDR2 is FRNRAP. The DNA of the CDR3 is TGTGCTAGTGGTTTGATACAGGGGGTTACCTTC. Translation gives CASGLIQGVTF.

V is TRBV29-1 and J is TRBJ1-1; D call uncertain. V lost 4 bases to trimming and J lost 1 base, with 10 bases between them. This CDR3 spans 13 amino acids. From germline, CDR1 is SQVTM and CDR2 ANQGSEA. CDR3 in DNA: TGCAGCGTTGGTCTGGGCCGGAACACTGAAGCTTTCTTT. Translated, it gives CSVGLGRNTEAFF.

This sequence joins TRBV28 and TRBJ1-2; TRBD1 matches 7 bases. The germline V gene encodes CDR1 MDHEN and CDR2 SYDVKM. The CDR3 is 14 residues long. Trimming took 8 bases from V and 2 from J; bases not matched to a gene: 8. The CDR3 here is CASARQGGNYGYTF. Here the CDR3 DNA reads TGTGCCAGCGCAAGACAGGGCGGGAACTATGGCTACACCTTC.

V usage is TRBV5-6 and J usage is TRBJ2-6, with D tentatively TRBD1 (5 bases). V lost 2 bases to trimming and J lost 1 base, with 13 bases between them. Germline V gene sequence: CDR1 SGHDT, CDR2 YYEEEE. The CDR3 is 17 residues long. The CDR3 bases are TGTGCCAGCAGCTTCGGAGACAGCAGTTCTGGGGCCAACGTCCTGACTTTC. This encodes CASSFGDSSSGANVLTF.

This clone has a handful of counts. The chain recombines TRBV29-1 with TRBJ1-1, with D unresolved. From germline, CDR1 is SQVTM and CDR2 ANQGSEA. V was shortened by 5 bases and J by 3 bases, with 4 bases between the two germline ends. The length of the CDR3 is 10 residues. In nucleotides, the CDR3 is TGCAGCGTTCGGGACACTGAAGCTTTCTTT. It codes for CSVRDTEAFF.

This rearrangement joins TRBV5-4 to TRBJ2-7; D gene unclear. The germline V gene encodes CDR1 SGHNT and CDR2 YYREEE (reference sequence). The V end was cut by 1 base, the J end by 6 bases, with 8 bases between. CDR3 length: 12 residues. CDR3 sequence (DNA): TGTGCCAGCAGCTTGATGGGAAGCGAGCAGTACTTC. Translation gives CASSLMGSEQYF.

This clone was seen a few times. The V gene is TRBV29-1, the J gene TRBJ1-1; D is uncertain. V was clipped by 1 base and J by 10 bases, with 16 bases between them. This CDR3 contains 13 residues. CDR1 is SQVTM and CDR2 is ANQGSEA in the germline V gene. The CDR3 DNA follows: TGCAGCGTTGAAGCGGGAACCCGACAACGAGCTTTCTTT. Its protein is CSVEAGTRQRAFF.

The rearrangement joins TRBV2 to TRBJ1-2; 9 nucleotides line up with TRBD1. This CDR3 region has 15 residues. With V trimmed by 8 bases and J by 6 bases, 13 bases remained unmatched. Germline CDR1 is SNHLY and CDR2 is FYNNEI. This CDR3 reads CASALQGAQGNGYTF. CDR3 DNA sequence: TGTGCCAGCGCATTACAGGGGGCGCAGGGGAATGGCTACACCTTC.

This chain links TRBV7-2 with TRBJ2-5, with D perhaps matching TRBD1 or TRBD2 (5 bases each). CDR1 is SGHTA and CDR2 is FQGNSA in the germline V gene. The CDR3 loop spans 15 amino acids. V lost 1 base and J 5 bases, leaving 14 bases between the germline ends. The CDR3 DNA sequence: TGTGCCAGCAGCTTAGTCATAGGGGCGGGTGAGACCCAGTACTTC. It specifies CASSLVIGAGETQYF.

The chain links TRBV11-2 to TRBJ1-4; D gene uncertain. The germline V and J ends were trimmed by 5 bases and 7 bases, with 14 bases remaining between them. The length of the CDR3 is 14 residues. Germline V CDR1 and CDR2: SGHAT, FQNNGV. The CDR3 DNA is TGTGCCAGCAGCGCCGAACGGGTCGGTGAAAAACTGTTTTTT. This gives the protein CASSAERVGEKLFF.

This chain's CDR3 is CASRRNRGDTEAFF. The CDR3 DNA reads TGTGCCAGCAGGAGAAACAGGGGGGACACTGAAGCTTTCTTT. The V and J genes are TRBV5-4 and TRBJ1-1, with 8 bases aligning to TRBD1. The J segment lost 3 bases and the V segment lost 5 bases, leaving 6 bases of the junction unmatched. CDR3 length: 14 amino acids. Germline CDR1 SGHNT, CDR2 YYREEE (reference sequence). Full variable domain (rest looked up from reference TRBV5-4 and TRBJ1-1): ETGVTQSPTHLIKTRGQQVTLRCSSQSGHNTVSWYQQALGQGPQFIFQYYREEENGRGNFPPRFSGLQFPNYSSELNVNALELDDSALYLCASRRNRGDTEAFFGQGTRLTVV.

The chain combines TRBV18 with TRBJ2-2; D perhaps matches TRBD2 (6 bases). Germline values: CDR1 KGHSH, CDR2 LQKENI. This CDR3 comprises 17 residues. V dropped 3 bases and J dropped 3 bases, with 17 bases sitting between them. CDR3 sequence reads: CASSPLTTGVDTGELFF. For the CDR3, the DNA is TGTGCCAGCTCACCCCTCACAACGGGGGTCGACACCGGGGAGCTGTTTTTT. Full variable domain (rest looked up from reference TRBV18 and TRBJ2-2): NAGVMQNPRHLVRRRGQEARLRCSPMKGHSHVYWYRQLPEEGLKFMVYLQKENIIDESGMPKERFSAEFPKEGPSILRIQQVVRGDSAAYFCASSPLTTGVDTGELFFGEGSRLTVL.